One and the same sample provided the 15 T cell receptor beta chains below, sequenced in a study of OX40 agonist ivuxolimab in advanced cancers. The protocol was immunoSEQ multiplex PCR, while the TCRdb copy is restricted to in-frame clones and leaves out a portion. The table shows fewer than 65,000 clones, with over 75% occurring only once. The specimen comprised CD4+ or CD8+ T cells sorted from blood, sampled in a trial of the OX40 agonist ivuxolimab. These receptors all stem from an adult with an advanced solid tumor such as melanoma, head and neck, liver or kidney cancer.

The chain combines TRBV11-1 with TRBJ2-4; D gene uncertain. CDR1 and CDR2 from the germline V gene are SGHAT and FQDESV (reference sequence). This CDR3 spans 13 amino acids. Trimming left V 1 base short and J 0 bases short, with 1 base between. CDR3 DNA sequence: TGTGCCAGCAGCTTAGTAGCCAAAAACATTCAGTACTTC. Its protein product is CASSLVAKNIQYF. The full variable domain, in which reference TRBV11-1 and TRBJ2-4 provide the parts outside the CDR3, is EAEVAQSPRYKITEKSQAVAFWCDPISGHATLYWYRQILGQGPELLVQFQDESVVDDSQLPKDRFSAERLKGVDSTLKIQPAELGDSAMYLCASSLVAKNIQYFGAGTRLSVL.

The gene calls are TRBV10-3 and TRBJ1-2; 8 nucleotides agree with TRBD1. The germline V gene has CDR1 ENHRY and CDR2 SYGVKD. The V segment lost 8 bases and the J segment 7 bases; nucleotides outside the gene matches: 12. The CDR3 is made up of 14 amino acids. CDR3 bases: TGTGCCATCGCCGCTGGACAGGGCGCATCTGGCTACACCTTC. Protein sequence: CAIAAGQGASGYTF.

This sequence joins TRBV18 and TRBJ2-7, with TRBD2 matching 13 bases. This CDR3 has 16 amino acids. V gave up 3 bases and J gave up 2 bases; unmatched junction bases: 4. CDR1 is KGHSH and CDR2 is LQKENI in the germline V gene. CDR3 in amino acids: CASSPGLAGLTYEQYF. CDR3 coding DNA: TGTGCCAGCTCACCGGGACTAGCGGGATTAACCTACGAGCAGTACTTC. The full variable domain, its missing parts supplied by reference TRBV18 and TRBJ2-7, is NAGVMQNPRHLVRRRGQEARLRCSPMKGHSHVYWYRQLPEEGLKFMVYLQKENIIDESGMPKERFSAEFPKEGPSILRIQQVVRGDSAAYFCASSPGLAGLTYEQYFGPGTRLTVT.

This clone was recorded only once. This rearrangement joins TRBV7-9 to TRBJ2-3; D is perhaps TRBD2 (7 bases). CDR1 SEHNR and CDR2 FQNEAQ come from the germline V gene (reference sequence). The length of the CDR3 is 15 residues. V was cut by 1 base and J by 4 bases, with 12 bases left in between. This CDR3 is CASSLGGGHADTQYF. As DNA, the CDR3 is TGTGCCAGCAGCTTAGGGGGGGGGCACGCAGATACGCAGTATTTT.

This CDR3 reads CATSRLTDTQYF. The CDR3 DNA follows: TGTGCCACCAGCAGACTCACAGATACGCAGTATTTT. The rearrangement links TRBV15 to TRBJ2-3; no reliable D call. The germline CDR1 and CDR2 sequences are LNHNV and YYDKDF (reference sequence). The CDR3 length is 12 residues. V dropped 2 bases and J dropped 2 bases, with 2 bases sitting between them.

The V gene is TRBV6-6, the J gene TRBJ1-4; 9 nucleotides match TRBD1. The J segment lost 7 bases and the V segment lost 6 bases, leaving 9 bases of the junction unmatched. This CDR3 is built from 15 residues. CDR1 and CDR2 (germline): MNHNY, SVGAGI (reference sequence). The CDR3 region is CASSHETGGGEKLFF. The CDR3 DNA reads TGTGCCAGCAGCCACGAAACAGGGGGCGGTGAAAAACTGTTTTTT.

The rearrangement uses TRBV7-2 and TRBJ2-7, with TRBD2 matching 7 bases. Germline CDR1 and CDR2: SGHTA and FQGNSA. The CDR3 totals 15 residues. The J segment lost 4 bases and the V segment lost 8 bases, leaving 14 bases of the junction unmatched. This chain's CDR3 is CASRRTPGGIYEQYF. CDR3 nucleotide sequence: TGTGCCAGCCGCCGCACCCCGGGGGGAATTTACGAGCAGTACTTC.

V gene TRBV15 combines with J gene TRBJ1-2, with no clear D. This CDR3 comprises 12 residues. CDR1 is LNHNV and CDR2 is YYDKDF in the germline V gene (reference sequence). V lost 3 bases, J lost 2 bases, and 4 bases lay in between. The DNA for the CDR3 is TGTGCCACCAGCAGCAAGAACTATGGCTACACCTTC. Translating it yields CATSSKNYGYTF.

J is TRBJ1-2 and V is TRBV4-1; the D is unclear. This CDR3 is 15 amino acids long. CDR1 and CDR2 (germline): MGHRA, YSYEKL. V was shortened by 1 base and J by 5 bases, with 14 bases between the two germline ends. The CDR3 spells CASSQGLGSWYGYTF. As DNA, the CDR3 is TGCGCCAGCAGCCAAGGCCTCGGATCGTGGTATGGCTACACCTTC.

In this sample, this clone turned up once. This sequence joins TRBV18 and TRBJ1-2, with D unresolved. CDR3 length equals 13 residues. The V end lost 6 bases, the J end lost 3 bases, and 11 bases lay between the germline ends. Germline V gene sequence: CDR1 KGHSH, CDR2 LQKENI. Here the CDR3 DNA reads TGTGCCAGCTCCCCGGGAGACGACTATGGCTACACCTTC. As protein: CASSPGDDYGYTF.

The chain uses TRBV13 and TRBJ1-1; tentatively, D is TRBD1 (6 bases). CDR3 length: 18 residues. Trimming left V 0 bases short and J 7 bases short, with 24 bases between. The V gene's germline CDR1 is PRHDT and CDR2 FYEKMQ (reference sequence). The CDR3 DNA sequence: TGTGCCAGCAGCTTAGGCGGGCGGGGGGCTGTAGGAATAGTTGAAGCTTTCTTT. This translates into CASSLGGRGAVGIVEAFF.

This clone has a single count. V gene TRBV5-1 combines with J gene TRBJ2-5, with TRBD2 identical over 12 bases. After removal of 0 bases from V and 5 bases from J, the junction contained 2 bases not matched to a gene. The CDR3 loop spans 15 amino acids. Germline-derived CDR1 and CDR2 are SGHRS and YFSETQ. The CDR3 coding sequence is TGCGCCAGCAGCTTGGACACTAGCGGGGGGGAGACCCAGTACTTC. Its protein is CASSLDTSGGETQYF.

The V and J genes are TRBV6-6 and TRBJ2-7; 7 nucleotides agree with TRBD1. The CDR3 sequence is 14 residues long. The V gene's germline CDR1 is MNHNY and CDR2 SVGAGI (reference sequence). The trim removed 2 bases at V and 2 bases at J, leaving 3 bases unmatched. The CDR3 DNA is TGTGCCAGCAGTTACGGGACAGATGCCTACGAGCAGTACTTC. It specifies CASSYGTDAYEQYF.

The V call is TRBV5-1, the J call TRBJ1-1; 7 bases line up with TRBD1. Losses at the gene ends were 1 base for V and 8 bases for J; bases not matched to a gene: 5. The CDR3 runs 13 residues. Germline V lookup: CDR1 SGHRS, CDR2 YFSETQ. The CDR3 region has the DNA TGCGCCAGCAGCTTGCCCTCAGGGGGAGAAGCTTTCTTT. Translated: CASSLPSGGEAFF.

The chain couples TRBV25-1 to TRBJ2-1; D is perhaps TRBD1 or TRBD2 (5 bases each). The V end lost 8 bases, the J end lost 3 bases, and 14 bases lay between the germline ends. CDR1 is MGHDK, CDR2 SYGVNS, per germline. CDR3 length equals 14 residues. The CDR3 DNA reads TGTGCCAGCGATGGGGGTCCTCTCTACAATGAGCAGTTCTTC. This translates into CASDGGPLYNEQFF. Complete variable domain (other parts from reference TRBV25-1 and TRBJ2-1): EADIYQTPRYLVIGTGKKITLECSQTMGHDKMYWYQQDPGMELHLIHYSYGVNSTEKGDLSSESTVSRIRTEHFPLTLESARPSHTSQYLCASDGGPLYNEQFFGPGTRLTVL.